This T cell receptor (beta chain) came from a study of vaccination effects on CD4 cells after COVID-19. Across the whole study: Before sequencing took place, the ViraFEST assay used viral peptide pools to expand antigen-specific CD4+ T cells.

In regard to this clone: Its matching antigen is unknown.

Sequenced by immunoSEQ multiplex PCR; TCRdb stores in-frame clones only, minus some. The table lists 40,000 or so clones, 72% of them singletons. CDR1 is SQVTM and CDR2 is ANQGSEA in the germline V gene. The CDR3 spans 14 residues. Trimming stripped 4 bases from V and 2 bases from J, with 15 bases between. Cells that had been cultured for roughly 9 days were the source of isolated CD4+ T cells. Participants received two doses of either the BNT162b2 or mRNA-1273 vaccine. This receptor was taken from a human donor who received a COVID-19 vaccine. Sequences were derived from CD4+ T cells from PBMCs cultured without peptide, sampled after COVID-19 vaccination. This chain joins TRBV29-1 and TRBJ2-7, with D tentatively TRBD1 or TRBD2 (5 bases each). CDR3 nucleotide sequence: TGCAGCGTTGCCCCCCTAGTGGGGGCCTACGAGCAGTACTTC. Protein: CSVAPLVGAYEQYF.